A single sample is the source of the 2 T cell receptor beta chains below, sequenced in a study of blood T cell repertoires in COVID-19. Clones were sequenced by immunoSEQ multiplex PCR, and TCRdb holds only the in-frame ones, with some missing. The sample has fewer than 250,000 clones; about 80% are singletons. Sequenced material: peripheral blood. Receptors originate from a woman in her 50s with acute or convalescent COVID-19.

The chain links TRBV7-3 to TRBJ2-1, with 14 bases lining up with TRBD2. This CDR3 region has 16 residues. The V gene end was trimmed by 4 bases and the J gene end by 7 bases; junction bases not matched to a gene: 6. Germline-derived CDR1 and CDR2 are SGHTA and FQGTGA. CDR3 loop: CASSYGLAGGRNEQFF. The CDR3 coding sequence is TGTGCCAGCAGCTACGGACTAGCGGGGGGCAGAAATGAGCAGTTCTTC. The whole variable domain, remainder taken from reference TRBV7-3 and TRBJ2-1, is GAGVSQTPSNKVTEKGKYVELRCDPISGHTALYWYRQSLGQGPEFLIYFQGTGAADDSGLPNDRFFAVRPEGSVSTLKIQRTERGDSAVYLCASSYGLAGGRNEQFFGPGTRLTVL.

The CDR3 nucleotides read TGTGCCAGCAGCTTAGGGACTAGCGGGGGGCCTACAGATACGCAGTATTTT. Amino acid sequence: CASSLGTSGGPTDTQYF. The rearrangement uses TRBV7-6 and TRBJ2-3; 14 bases are a match to TRBD2. CDR1 is SGHVS, CDR2 FNYEAQ, per germline. Losses at the gene ends were 1 base for V and 3 bases for J; bases not matched to a gene: 3. This CDR3 comprises 17 residues.